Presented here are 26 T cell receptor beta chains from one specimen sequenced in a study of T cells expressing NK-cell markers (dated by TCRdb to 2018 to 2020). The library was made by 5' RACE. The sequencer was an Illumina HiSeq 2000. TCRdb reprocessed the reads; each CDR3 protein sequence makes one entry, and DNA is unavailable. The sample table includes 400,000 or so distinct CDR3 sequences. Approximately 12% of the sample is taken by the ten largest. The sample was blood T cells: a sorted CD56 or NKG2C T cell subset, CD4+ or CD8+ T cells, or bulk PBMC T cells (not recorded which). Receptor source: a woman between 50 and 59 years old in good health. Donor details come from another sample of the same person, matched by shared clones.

This CDR3 is CASSLLGIGYEQYF. The chain uses TRBV5-1 and TRBJ2-7. This CDR3 spans 14 amino acids. The germline gives CDR1 SGHRS, CDR2 YFSETQ.

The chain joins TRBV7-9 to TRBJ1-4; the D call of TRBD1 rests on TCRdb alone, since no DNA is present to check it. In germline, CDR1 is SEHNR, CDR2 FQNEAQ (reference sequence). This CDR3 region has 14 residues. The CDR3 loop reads CASSSQDVGEKLFF.

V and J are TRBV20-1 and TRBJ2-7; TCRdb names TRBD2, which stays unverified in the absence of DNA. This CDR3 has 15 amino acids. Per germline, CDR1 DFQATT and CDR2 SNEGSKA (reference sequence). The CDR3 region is CSARGERESSYEQYF.

The CDR3 region is CASSTRGSSNNEQFF. The chain carries TRBV5-1 and TRBJ2-1. CDR1 is SGHRS, CDR2 YFSETQ, per germline. The CDR3 length is 15 residues.

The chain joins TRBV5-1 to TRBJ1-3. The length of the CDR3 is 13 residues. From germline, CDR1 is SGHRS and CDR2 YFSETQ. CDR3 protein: CASSLLSGNTIYF.

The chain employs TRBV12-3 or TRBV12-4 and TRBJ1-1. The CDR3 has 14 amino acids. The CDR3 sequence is CASQGGLANTEAFF.

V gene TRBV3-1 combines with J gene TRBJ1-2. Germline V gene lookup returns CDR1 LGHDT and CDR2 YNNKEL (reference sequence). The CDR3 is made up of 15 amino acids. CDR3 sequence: CASSSYGTANYGYTF.

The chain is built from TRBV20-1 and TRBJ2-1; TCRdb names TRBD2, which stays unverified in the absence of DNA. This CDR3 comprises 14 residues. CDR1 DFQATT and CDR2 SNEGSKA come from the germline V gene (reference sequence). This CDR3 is CSATPWTSSGEQFF.

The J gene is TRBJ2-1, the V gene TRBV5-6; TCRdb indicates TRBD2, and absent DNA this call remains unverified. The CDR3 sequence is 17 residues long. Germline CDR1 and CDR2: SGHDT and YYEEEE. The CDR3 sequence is CASSLLFSAGVRYEQFF.

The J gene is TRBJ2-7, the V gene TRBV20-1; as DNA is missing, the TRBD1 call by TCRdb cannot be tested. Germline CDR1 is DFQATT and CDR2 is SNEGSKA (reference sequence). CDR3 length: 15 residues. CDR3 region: CSARLERGASYEQYF.

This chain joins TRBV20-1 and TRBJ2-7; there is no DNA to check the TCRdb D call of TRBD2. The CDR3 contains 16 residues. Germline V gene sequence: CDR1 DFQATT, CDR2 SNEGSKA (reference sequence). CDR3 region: CSAESVAGGTSYEQYF.

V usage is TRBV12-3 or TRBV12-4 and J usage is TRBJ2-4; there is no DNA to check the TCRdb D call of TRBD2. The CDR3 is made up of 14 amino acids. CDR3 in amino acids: CASSSSREVNIQYF.

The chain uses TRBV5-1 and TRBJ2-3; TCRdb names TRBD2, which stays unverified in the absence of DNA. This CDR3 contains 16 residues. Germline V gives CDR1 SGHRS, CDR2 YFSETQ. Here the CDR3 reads CASSQLAGAFTDTQYF.

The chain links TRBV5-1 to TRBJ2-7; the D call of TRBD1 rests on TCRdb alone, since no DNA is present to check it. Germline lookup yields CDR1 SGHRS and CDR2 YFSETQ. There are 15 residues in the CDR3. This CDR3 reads CASRPGQGGPYEQYF.

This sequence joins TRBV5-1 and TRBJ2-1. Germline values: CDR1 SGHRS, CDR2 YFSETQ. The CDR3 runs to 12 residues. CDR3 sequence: CASSWDYNEQFF.

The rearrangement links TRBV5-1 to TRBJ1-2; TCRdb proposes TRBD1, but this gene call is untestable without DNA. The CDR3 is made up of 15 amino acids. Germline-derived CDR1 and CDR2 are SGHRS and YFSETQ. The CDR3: CASSPVMGGVDGYTF.

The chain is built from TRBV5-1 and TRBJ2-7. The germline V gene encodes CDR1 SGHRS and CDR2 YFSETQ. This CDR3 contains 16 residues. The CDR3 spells CASSLEFGDPSYEQYF. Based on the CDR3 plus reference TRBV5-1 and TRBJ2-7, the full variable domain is KAGVTQTPRYLIKTRGQQVTLSCSPISGHRSVSWYQQTPGQGLQFLFEYFSETQRNKGNFPGRFSGRQFSNSRSEMNVSTLELGDSALYLCASSLEFGDPSYEQYFGPGTRLTVT.

The CDR3 region is CSVGGGAYTEAFF. The V call is TRBV29-1, the J call TRBJ1-1; TCRdb calls TRBD1, which cannot be checked without DNA. Germline V gene data show CDR1 as SQVTM and CDR2 as ANQGSEA. This CDR3 has 13 amino acids.

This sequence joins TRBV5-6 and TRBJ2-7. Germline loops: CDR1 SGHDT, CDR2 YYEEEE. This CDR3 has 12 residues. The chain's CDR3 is CASSLMGYEQYF. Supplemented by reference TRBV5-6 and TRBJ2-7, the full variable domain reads DAGVTQSPTHLIKTRGQQVTLRCSPKSGHDTVSWYQQALGQGPQFIFQYYEEEERQRGNFPDRFSGHQFPNYSSELNVNALLLGDSALYLCASSLMGYEQYFGPGTRLTVT.

CDR3 protein: CASSRELSEQETQYF. The chain combines TRBV12-3 or TRBV12-4 with TRBJ2-5; without DNA, the TCRdb call of TRBD1 cannot be checked. The CDR3 consists of 15 residues.

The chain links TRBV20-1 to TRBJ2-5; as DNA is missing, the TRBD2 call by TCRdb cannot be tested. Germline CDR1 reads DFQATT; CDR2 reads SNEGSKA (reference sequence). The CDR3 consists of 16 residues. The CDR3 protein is CSATRLSSGDRETQYF.

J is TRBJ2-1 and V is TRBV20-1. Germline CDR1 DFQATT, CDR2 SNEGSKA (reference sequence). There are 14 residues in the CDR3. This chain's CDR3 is CSARGRDSYNEQFF.

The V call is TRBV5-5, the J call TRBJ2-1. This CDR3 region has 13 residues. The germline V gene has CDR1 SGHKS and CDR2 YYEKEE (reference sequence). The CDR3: CASTRTSWDEQFF.

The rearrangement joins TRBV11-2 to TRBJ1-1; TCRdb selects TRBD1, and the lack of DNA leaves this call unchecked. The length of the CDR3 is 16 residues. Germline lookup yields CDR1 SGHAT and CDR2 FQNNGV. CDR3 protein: CASSSLTPSGGTEAFF.

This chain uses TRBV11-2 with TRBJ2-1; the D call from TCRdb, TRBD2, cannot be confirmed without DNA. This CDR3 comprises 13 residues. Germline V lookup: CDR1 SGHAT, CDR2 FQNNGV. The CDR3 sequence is CASSTQREGRQFF.

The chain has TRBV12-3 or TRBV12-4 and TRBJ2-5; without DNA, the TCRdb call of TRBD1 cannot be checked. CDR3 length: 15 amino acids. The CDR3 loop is CASSPGQGGQETQYF.